This record looks at one T cell receptor beta chain sequence and its context. Its antigen is still unknown. No much larger clone exists at a distance of one base, and base qualities are not known. Library preparation used the immunoSEQ multiplex PCR assay. For the multiplex PCR, a mixture combining 60 forward primers for TCR Vbeta segments and 13 reverse primers for TCR Jbeta segments was used. The CDR3 region of rearranged TCR beta genes was amplified from genomic DNA by a multiplex PCR assay. The amplified TCR beta libraries were sequenced on the Illumina HiSeq System as 87-base-pair reads. The authors processed their data as follows. In a later analysis, some 80 million unique TCR beta chains were counted across the 500 to 850 repertoires, and roughly 9.9 million of these chains were shared by at least two donors. A nearest-neighbor algorithm error-corrected the raw reads and collapsed the reads into unique sequences, merging closely related sequences to remove PCR and sequencing errors. CDR3 sequences were aligned to IMGT reference sequences to assign V, D and J gene segments. For a sequence to be retained, a match of at least six nucleotides was required to both a V gene segment and a J gene segment. A rearrangement was called productive if the CDR3 had no stop codons and remained in frame with V and J, and every other rearrangement was called non-productive. Following IMGT convention, CDR3 was defined as the stretch from the second conserved V-encoded cysteine up to the conserved J-encoded phenylalanine. In an earlier analysis of approximately 590 of the donors, sequences lacking an unambiguous match to a single V gene segment were excluded. An earlier analysis of over 450 of the donors classified V segments as functional when productive rearrangements were above 56.7% and as segregating when the standard deviation between donors was above 5%. A statistical classification framework was built to diagnose cytomegalovirus status from the catalog of TCR beta chain sequences. In a later analysis, V and J genes were assigned by comparing TCR nucleotide sequences against IMGT/GENE-DB human TR gene sequences. The TCRdist pipeline was used in a later analysis to assign CDR3 sequences and most-parsimonious VDJ recombination scenarios. In a later analysis, each TCR beta chain was defined by its CDR3 amino acid sequence together with its V-gene family, and reads lacking a unique V-gene family were excluded. A later analysis removed several hundred highly shared, low-generation-probability nucleotide sequences to deal with suspected cross-contamination and a sequencing artifact. In a later analysis, a clonal expansion index for each public chain was calculated from normalized within-repertoire ranks of inferred template counts. In a later analysis, generation probabilities were computed using a VDJ recombination model fitted to out-of-frame rearrangements, and the results were checked against IGoR. A later analysis scored TCR-TCR, TCR-HLA and TCR-CMV co-occurrence with hypergeometric tests, applying a repertoire-size bias correction to TCR pairs. False discovery rates were estimated in a later analysis by permuting HLA or CMV assignments 20 times. In a later analysis, co-occurring TCRs were grouped with DBSCAN, and TCRdist sequence similarity was added when clustering was performed within HLA-allele-positive subsets. Repertoires with fewer than 30,000 or more than 120,000 public chains were left out of co-occurrence clustering, as were a few repertoires with anomalous nucleotide sharing. TCRdb re-hosts the immuneACCESS table, in-frame sequences only. Its copies lack some clones; in the studies checked, an unresolved V gene accounts for under half of them, and the cause for the rest is not known. V, J and clone size are those of that table, while D and trimming were read from the DNA. This sample has 60,000 to 100,000 clones in its table, and 60% to 85% of those were observed once. Jointly, the top ten make up 5.5% of the sample.

These data come from a study of cytomegalovirus exposure and HLA in healthy donors listed by TCRdb under 2017. Describing the broader study: An earlier analysis of approximately 590 of the donors reported about 250 Gb of sequence data and 100 million to 130 million unique TCR beta sequences from about 200 million T cells. Roughly 300 gigabases of sequencing data and tens of millions of unique TCR sequences were included in an early release covering about 700 HLA-typed donors. Of the roughly 430 genotyped donors, about 80% fell in the genetic ancestry cluster associated with self-reported Caucasian donors. The study aimed to test whether signatures of past pathogen exposure could be identified by cataloging public T cell receptors. The study profiled the T cell repertoires of 500 to 800 subjects by immunosequencing and related them to cytomegalovirus serostatus. Along with the approximately 670-subject first cohort, a separate validation cohort of 120 different subjects was used. High-throughput TCR immunosequencing, statistical association of individual TCRs with disease status, and machine learning were combined to predict cytomegalovirus infection status. To study patterns of TCR occurrence, a later analysis re-analyzed previously published TCR beta repertoires from 550 to 800 donors and added high-resolution HLA genotyping. The later analysis used no new phenotypic data to find candidate immune exposures, relying instead on TCR beta sequences and their occurrence across donors. In an earlier analysis of 550 to 700 of the donors, high-throughput TCR beta sequencing was used to judge whether each TCR beta V gene segment behaved as functional or pseudogenic. Donor age, sex, ethnicity and CMV serostatus were compiled together with the repertoire data. Genome-wide SNP genotypes for about three fifths of the roughly 700 donors were used in a later genetic analysis, which treated that subset as a discovery cohort. All discovery cohort repertoires had been generated using a single sequencing platform. Class I and class II HLA loci were covered by the typing at four-digit resolution. The number of typed donors differed by locus: about 629-630 for A, B, C, DRB1 and DQB1; 522 for DQA1; about 600 for DPA1; and about 470 for DPB1. Roughly 5 DR-DQ haplotypes were handled as single units for association and clustering because linkage in the cohort was strong. On average, approximately 250,000 unique TCR beta nucleotide sequences were sequenced per donor among a few hundred genotyped donors of the cohort, with around 19% of those sequences being non-productive. Overall study results and their limits: In a later analysis, HLA-associated TCR beta chains showed more clonal expansion and lower generation probabilities than non-associated chains that were equally common. In both the original and validation cohorts, the classifier was reported to diagnose cytomegalovirus status with high specificity and sensitivity. A later analysis found that most CMV-associated TCR beta chains appeared HLA-restricted, with HLA associations seemingly driven largely by CMV exposure. The presence/absence analyses assumed that sequencing depth was roughly uniform across donors, and that assumption may not be true. In a later analysis, several top co-occurrence clusters were reported to appear linked to parvovirus B19, influenza, CMV and Epstein-Barr virus. In a later analysis, TCR association rates were found to vary across HLA loci, with the most associated TCRs seen for DRB1 alleles and the fewest for HLA-C alleles. In a later analysis, some 18,000 TCR beta sequences were associated with specific HLA alleles at a false discovery rate of 0.05. A few of the identified cytomegalovirus-associated TCR beta chains were confirmed in vitro to be specific for cytomegalovirus antigens. Assigning TCR associations to individual alleles was difficult when HLA alleles, especially DR and DQ, strongly co-occurred. The study listed approximately 150 TCR beta chains as associated with cytomegalovirus. Linkage disequilibrium might explain the correlated functional status among segregating V segments, but an unknown experimental factor could not be excluded. CMV serostatus was the only immune exposure information available for the cohort. Across donors, most TCR sequences were observed very rarely, whereas some public TCRs were present in many individuals. The authors suggested that the approach could potentially be extended to other disease states and immunological phenotypes. A cluster of highly shared sequence variants was judged likely to represent a technical artifact of the sequencing pipeline. Because some donors lacked HLA typing at each locus, the association tests relied only on the typed subset. Broadly in line with IMGT annotations, most TCR beta V segments showed up in productive rearrangements about 87% or about 30% of the time in an earlier analysis of a few hundred of the donors. In a later genetic analysis, a missense DCLRE1C variant was associated with V-gene and J-gene trimming of TCR beta chains, and the association was replicated in an independent cohort. Because counts were too low, roughly 16 rarely observed V segments, including chromosome 9 orphons, were left out of the earlier analysis of some 600 of the donors. Only TCR beta chains were sequenced in this cohort, and the absence of alpha or paired-chain data limited detectable features. According to a later genetic analysis, donors in an Asian-associated ancestry cluster had fewer N-insertions in productive TCRs than the approximately 700-donor mean. A further reported finding was that TCR beta sequences accurately predicted the HLA-A and HLA-B alleles for most subjects in the first cohort.

The cohort comprised around 700 healthy bone marrow donors. At the time of sampling, every cohort member was nominally healthy, though immune exposures that went unrecorded were likely present. The donor was CMV seropositive and was included in the group of approximately 310 seropositive cohort members. A peripheral blood sample was provided by each donor, and peripheral blood mononuclear cells were used for TCR beta sequencing. The Qiagen DNeasy Blood Extraction Kit was used to extract genomic DNA from the blood cell samples. The sequencing sample was made of PBMCs. The TCR sequence derives from a male donor in good health and CMV-seropositive.

At the DNA level, the sequence is TGTGCCAGCAGCTTAGGTACAGGGGGCAGATCTGGCTACACCTTC. It translates to CASSLGTGGRSGYTF. The chain couples TRBV7-6 to TRBJ1-2, with 9 central nucleotides matching TRBD1. The germline V gene gives CDR1 as SGHVS and CDR2 as FNYEAQ. Inclusive of the bounding cysteine and phenylalanine, the CDR3 is 15 residues long. The DNA shown is the 45-base CDR3, in frame from base 1. Relative to germline, V is missing 1 base and J is missing 7 bases, with 7 bases of the junction outside any gene match.